This TCR beta chain was identified in a study of T-cell reconstitution after alpha-beta-depleted transplantation in children. The study's findings and limits: Reported findings indicate that, about two months after transplant, alpha-beta T cells came from several hundred expanded clones, which were derived from non-depleted graft cells. Some patients' high day-60 TCRbeta diversity was attributed to recipient cells surviving conditioning.

Preparation of the TCRbeta library involved a method that used unique molecular identifiers. TCRdb re-called the PCR reads with MiXCR, one entry per CDR3 protein. In the table there are 700,000 to 950,000 distinct CDR3 sequences, about 16% of which are singletons. V dropped 5 bases and J dropped 1; count of bases not matched to a gene: 7. This CDR3 comprises 16 residues. Germline assignment: CDR1 SGHRS and CDR2 YFSETQ. Details on this clonotype: The antigen remains undetermined.

This TCR was sampled from a male patient under 18 who had a stem cell transplant for acute lymphoblastic leukemia, so the T cells may come from the graft donor. The chain employs TRBV5-1 and TRBJ2-3; 10 positions match TRBD1. The starting material was PBMCs, mostly from graft donor cells, obtained 360 days after TCRalphabeta/CD19-depleted stem cell transplant. CDR3: CASRLRDRGRTDTQYF. The CDR3 bases are TGCGCCAGCAGACTCCGGGACAGGGGACGCACAGATACGCAGTATTTT.